This is a list of T cell receptor beta chains from one sample in a study of T cells in Graves' hyperthyroidism and ophthalmopathy. TCRdb used MiXCR to reprocess the multiplex PCR reads, holding one entry per CDR3 protein. The table lists roughly 840,000 distinct CDR3 sequences, approximately 40% of them singletons. The sequenced sample consisted of blood. These receptors originate from a man younger than 35 with Graves' hyperthyroidism. Each CDR3 is given with its conserved first and last residue. The D gene is left open where the match is weak. The size of a clone is reported for some rows only, either as once, few or many, or as a class for expanded clones.

>few|TRBD1|TRBJ1-6|TRBV19
CASNSPTGINSPLHF
TGTGCCAGTAACTCCCCGACAGGGATTAATTCACCCCTCCACTTT
>-|-|TRBJ2-2|TRBV20-1
CSASGKANTGELFF
TGCAGTGCTAGCGGGAAAGCGAACACCGGGGAGCTGTTTTTT
>-|-|TRBJ1-5|TRBV20-1
CSARGQVGNQPQHF
TGCAGTGCTAGAGGACAGGTTGGCAATCAGCCCCAGCATTTT
>many|-|TRBJ1-2|TRBV9
CASSVGLAVDGYTF
TGTGCCAGCAGCGTAGGCCTGGCAGTTGATGGCTACACCTTC
>-|-|TRBJ1-4|TRBV2
CASGGLAVGGKKLFF
TGTGCCAGCGGGGGACTAGCGGTCGGCGGCAAAAAACTGTTTTTT
>-|-|TRBJ2-7|TRBV10-3
CAIRRTVSYEQYF
TGTGCCATCAGGAGGACGGTCTCCTACGAGCAGTACTTC
>few|-|TRBJ2-7|TRBV14
CASSQELDSPYEQYF
TGTGCCAGCAGCCAAGAGTTGGACAGTCCCTACGAGCAGTACTTC
>-|TRBD1|TRBJ2-6|TRBV7-9
CASSRSGQGLSGANVLTF
TGTGCCAGCAGTCGGTCGGGACAGGGACTCTCTGGGGCCAACGTCCTGACTTTC
>many|-|TRBJ2-7|TRBV24-1
CATSDSGALSYEQYF
TGTGCCACCAGTGATTCGGGTGCACTATCCTACGAGCAGTACTTC
>-|-|TRBJ1-1|TRBV5-2
CASNKGQGVDEAFF
TGTGCCAGCAACAAGGGACAGGGTGTAGATGAAGCTTTCTTT
>few|-|TRBJ2-7|TRBV5-1
CASSLGTIGNPLEQYF
TGCGCCAGCAGCTTGGGAACGATCGGCAACCCCCTCGAGCAGTACTTC
>many|-|TRBJ1-1|TRBV2
CASSPGQYTEAFF
TGTGCCAGCAGCCCAGGACAGTACACTGAAGCTTTCTTT
>few|-|TRBJ1-2|TRBV10-2
CASRATQGAEVLGPGYTF
TGCGCCAGCAGAGCTACACAGGGAGCCGAAGTATTGGGACCTGGCTACACCTTC
>few|-|TRBJ2-7|TRBV6-6
CASRRDGGGNEQYF
TGTGCCAGCAGAAGGGACGGGGGCGGCAACGAGCAGTACTTC
>many|-|TRBJ1-1|TRBV29-1
CSVGTRGNTEAFF
TGCAGCGTTGGTACCCGGGGGAACACTGAAGCTTTCTTT
>many|TRBD1|TRBJ1-2|TRBV5-1
CASSLNTGGNYGYTF
TGCGCCAGCAGCTTGAATACAGGGGGGAACTATGGCTACACCTTC
>-|TRBD1|TRBJ2-7|TRBV6-5
CASRVPGQYYEQYF
TGTGCCAGCAGGGTTCCGGGACAGTACTACGAGCAGTACTTC
>-|-|TRBJ1-5|TRBV5-5
CASSLGLWEGELDQPQHF
TGTGCCAGCAGCTTGGGGTTGTGGGAGGGGGAATTGGATCAGCCCCAGCATTTT
>few|-|TRBJ1-5|TRBV9
CASSVRSDQPQHF
TGTGCCAGCAGCGTAAGGTCGGATCAGCCCCAGCATTTT
>few|TRBD2|TRBJ2-5|TRBV11-3
CASSPGGAIWETQYF
TGTGCCAGCAGCCCGGGGGGGGCGATCTGGGAGACCCAGTACTTC
>many|-|TRBJ2-2|TRBV24-1
CATSVENTGELFF
TGTGCCACCAGTGTAGAGAACACCGGGGAGCTGTTTTTT
>-|-|TRBJ1-1|TRBV6-5
CASSYQTGLNTEAFF
TGTGCCAGCAGTTACCAGACAGGCTTGAACACTGAAGCTTTCTTT
>few|TRBD1|TRBJ1-6|TRBV4-1
CASSLMGQGNSPLHF
TGCGCCAGCAGCCTCATGGGACAGGGTAATTCACCCCTCCACTTT
>-|-|TRBJ1-5|TRBV6-1
CASSEVGSQPQHF
TGTGCCAGCAGTGAGGTAGGGTCCCAGCCCCAGCATTTT
>-|-|TRBJ2-1|TRBV10-3
CAIRSTGFDEQFF
TGTGCCATCAGATCAACAGGGTTCGATGAGCAGTTCTTC
>-|-|TRBJ1-5|TRBV6-2/TRBV6-3
CASSYSGNDQPQHF
TGTGCCAGCAGTTACTCAGGGAACGATCAGCCCCAGCATTTT
>-|TRBD1|TRBJ1-5|TRBV2
CASSYARDRHQPQHF
TGTGCCAGCAGTTACGCCCGGGACAGGCACCAGCCCCAGCATTTT
>many|-|TRBJ1-2|TRBV2
CASITKGSHYGYTF
TGTGCCAGCATCACAAAAGGGAGCCATTATGGCTACACCTTC
>-|-|TRBJ1-2|TRBV6-1
CASSEESGVNYGYTF
TGTGCCAGCAGTGAAGAGTCAGGAGTTAACTATGGCTACACCTTC
>-|TRBD1|TRBJ2-6|TRBV25-1
CAPTRPDRRFSGANVLTF
TGTGCACCCACGCGCCCGGACAGGAGGTTCTCTGGGGCCAACGTCCTGACTTTC
>-|TRBD1|TRBJ1-1|TRBV9
CASSEGQVFETEAFF
TGTGCCAGCAGCGAGGGACAGGTTTTTGAGACTGAAGCTTTCTTT
>-|-|TRBJ2-7|TRBV7-9
CAGSFEGLGYEQYF
TGTGCCGGCAGCTTCGAGGGGCTGGGTTACGAGCAGTACTTC
>-|-|TRBJ1-3|TRBV2
CASSSTGNTIHF
TGTGCCAGCAGTTCTACAGGAAACACCATACATTTT
>many|TRBD2|TRBJ2-2|TRBV20-1
CSAETPGLDGSGELFF
TGCAGTGCCGAAACACCGGGACTAGATGGCTCCGGGGAGCTGTTTTTT
>few|TRBD1|TRBJ2-3|TRBV15
CATSAGTETDTQYF
TGTGCCACCAGTGCTGGGACAGAGACAGATACGCAGTATTTT
>many|-|TRBJ1-2|TRBV20-1
CSAYASANYGYTF
TGCAGTGCCTACGCATCTGCTAACTATGGCTACACCTTC
>-|-|TRBJ1-3|TRBV13
CASSLGGTLSGNTIYF
TGTGCCAGCAGCTTAGGGGGCACGCTCTCTGGAAACACCATATATTTT
>-|TRBD1|TRBJ1-1|TRBV7-2
CASSLCRRQGGTEAFF
TGTGCCAGCAGCTTATGTCGGCGACAGGGGGGCACTGAAGCTTTCTTT
>-|TRBD1|TRBJ2-2|TRBV7-9
CASSLTGDPSTGELFF
TGCGCCAGCAGCCTGACAGGGGACCCGAGCACCGGGGAGCTGTTTTTT
>-|-|TRBJ2-7|TRBV7-9
CASSPRGFPYEQYF
TGTGCCAGCAGCCCTAGGGGTTTCCCCTACGAGCAGTACTTC
>many|-|TRBJ2-7|TRBV7-2
CASSLAAQQYF
TGTGCCAGCAGCTTAGCCGCACAGCAGTACTTC
>-|TRBD2|TRBJ2-5|TRBV11-2
CASSSDSSGTETQYF
TGTGCCAGCAGCTCAGACTCTAGCGGGACCGAGACCCAGTACTTC
>-|-|TRBJ2-6|TRBV29-1
CSTEPHSGANVLTF
TGCAGCACCGAACCTCACTCTGGGGCCAACGTCCTGACTTTC
>many|-|TRBJ2-7|TRBV20-1
CSARSSDLREQYF
TGCAGTGCTAGGTCCAGTGACTTGCGCGAGCAGTACTTC
>once|TRBD1|TRBJ1-1|TRBV9
CASSLMGLGQGAMAFF
TGTGCCAGCAGTTTAATGGGCCTAGGACAGGGGGCTATGGCTTTCTTT
>-|TRBD1|TRBJ2-7|TRBV5-1
CASSLRTGWREQYF
TGCGCCAGCAGCCTCCGGACAGGGTGGAGGGAGCAGTACTTC
>few|-|TRBJ2-7|TRBV29-1
CSVEDGLGLVSEQYF
TGCAGCGTTGAAGATGGATTAGGGCTAGTTTCCGAGCAGTACTTC
>-|TRBD1|TRBJ1-1|TRBV6-5
CASRPGGWDTEAFF
TGTGCCAGCAGACCAGGGGGCTGGGACACTGAAGCTTTCTTT
>-|-|TRBJ2-5|TRBV7-9
CASSEKAGTGIQETQYF
TGTGCCAGCAGCGAAAAGGCCGGAACAGGGATCCAAGAGACCCAGTACTTC
>many|-|TRBJ1-1|TRBV19
CASSMGSEAFF
TGTGCCAGTAGTATGGGGTCTGAAGCTTTCTTT
>few|-|TRBJ2-2|TRBV9
CASSVGGSGGELFF
TGTGCCAGCAGCGTAGGTGGGAGCGGCGGGGAGCTGTTTTTT
>-|-|TRBJ1-1|TRBV19
CASGTGQVDTEAFF
TGTGCCAGTGGAACAGGGCAGGTGGACACTGAAGCTTTCTTT
>-|-|TRBJ2-7|TRBV5-1
CASSSGEGAGYEQYF
TGCGCCAGCAGCTCAGGCGAGGGAGCCGGCTACGAGCAGTACTTC
>many|-|TRBJ1-2|TRBV19
CASSQEGRRGYTF
TGTGCCAGTAGCCAAGAGGGGCGGAGGGGCTACACCTTC
>few|-|TRBJ2-2|TRBV2
CASSDRELSF
TGTGCCAGCAGTGATAGGGAGCTGTCTTTT